Sequencing of this T cell receptor beta chain was carried out in a study of HIV-infected patients and healthy controls. Study observations and caveats: The seeming recovery of the Gini index after therapy in HIV-infected patients vanished in size-matched data. Treated samples reflected only about three months of therapy, arguably too short to observe immune reconstitution.

This clonotype was found many times. Its cognate antigen is unknown. Roughly three months, about 14 weeks, into antiretroviral therapy, follow-up blood was collected. All unsorted peripheral T cells were captured because whole blood was used without fractionation. About 550 ng RNA was reverse transcribed with alpha and beta constant-region primers. Each of the alpha and beta chains got its own library through chain-specific third strand synthesis with indices. TCRdb re-called the 5' RACE reads with MiXCR, one entry per CDR3 protein. This sample has around 6,600 distinct CDR3 sequences, with 8% to 10% found just once. Germline V CDR1 and CDR2: SGHRS, YFSETQ. V lost 0 bases and J lost 3, with 12 bases in between. The CDR3 has 15 amino acids.

The input for sequencing was blood, taken during antiretroviral therapy. This TCR came from an adult with HIV infection. The V and J genes are TRBV5-1 and TRBJ2-5; D is perhaps TRBD1 (6 bases). DNA for the CDR3: TGCGCCAGCAGCTTGGTGGCAGGGGCAGAAGAGACCCAGTACTTC. This translates into CASSLVAGAEETQYF.